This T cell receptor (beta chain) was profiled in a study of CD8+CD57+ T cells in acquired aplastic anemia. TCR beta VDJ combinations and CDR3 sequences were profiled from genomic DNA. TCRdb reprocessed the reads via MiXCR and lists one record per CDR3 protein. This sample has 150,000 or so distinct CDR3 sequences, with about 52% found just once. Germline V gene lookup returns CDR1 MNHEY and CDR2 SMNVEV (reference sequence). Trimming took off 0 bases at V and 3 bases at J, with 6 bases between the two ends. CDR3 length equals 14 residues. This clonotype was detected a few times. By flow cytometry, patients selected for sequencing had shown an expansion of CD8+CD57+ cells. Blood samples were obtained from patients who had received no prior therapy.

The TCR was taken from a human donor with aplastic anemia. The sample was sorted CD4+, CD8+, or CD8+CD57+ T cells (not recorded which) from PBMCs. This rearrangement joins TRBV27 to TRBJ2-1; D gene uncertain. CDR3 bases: TGTGCCAGCAGTTTATCCCCCCACTACAATGAGCAGTTCTTC. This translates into CASSLSPHYNEQFF.